This TCR beta chain was sequenced during a study of cytomegalovirus exposure and HLA in healthy donors. About this clone: The antigen is unknown.

General study results and limits: In a later analysis, several top co-occurrence clusters appeared linked to parvovirus B19, influenza, CMV and Epstein-Barr virus. Earlier results showed most TCR beta V segments being productive about 87% or about 30% of the time. Using the classifier, cytomegalovirus status was reportedly diagnosed with high specificity and sensitivity.

Primers for the PCR totalled 60 Vbeta and 13 Jbeta. Clones were read by immunoSEQ multiplex PCR, and TCRdb kept only the in-frame ones, dropping some. The profile shows some 90,000 clones, 60% to 80% of them singletons. Sequencing was carried out using PBMCs. The receptor's source is a female donor in good health and CMV-seronegative.

The CDR3: CASSFRPSDRSGANVLTF. Written as DNA, the CDR3 is TGTGCCAGCAGCTTCCGTCCTTCCGACAGGTCTGGGGCCAACGTCCTGACTTTC. This chain connects TRBV7-8 to TRBJ2-6; a possible D gene is TRBD1 (6 bases). Germline V gene lookup returns CDR1 SGHVS and CDR2 FQNEAQ. V was shortened by 3 bases and J by 1 base, with 16 bases between the two germline ends. CDR3 size: 18 residues.